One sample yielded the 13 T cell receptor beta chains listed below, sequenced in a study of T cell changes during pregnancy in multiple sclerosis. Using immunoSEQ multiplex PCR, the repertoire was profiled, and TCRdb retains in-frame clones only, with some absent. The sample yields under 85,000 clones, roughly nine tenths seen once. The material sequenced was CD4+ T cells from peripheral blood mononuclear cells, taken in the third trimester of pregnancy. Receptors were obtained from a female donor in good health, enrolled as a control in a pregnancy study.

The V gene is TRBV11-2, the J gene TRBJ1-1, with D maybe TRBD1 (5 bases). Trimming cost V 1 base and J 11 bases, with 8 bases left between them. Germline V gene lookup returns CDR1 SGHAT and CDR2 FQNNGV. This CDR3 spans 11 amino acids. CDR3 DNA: TGTGCCAGCAGCTTAGGGGGGGAGGCTTTCTTT. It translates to CASSLGGEAFF. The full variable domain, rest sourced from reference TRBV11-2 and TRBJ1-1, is EAGVAQSPRYKIIEKRQSVAFWCNPISGHATLYWYQQILGQGPKLLIQFQNNGVVDDSQLPKDRFSAERLKGVDSTLKIQPAKLEDSAVYLCASSLGGEAFFGQGTRLTVV.

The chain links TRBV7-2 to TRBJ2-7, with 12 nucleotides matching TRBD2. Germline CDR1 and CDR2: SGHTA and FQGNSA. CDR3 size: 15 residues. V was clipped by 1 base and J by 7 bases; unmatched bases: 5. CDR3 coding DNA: TGTGCCAGCAGCTTAGATCTAGCGGGGGGGCGGGAGCAGTACTTC. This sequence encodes CASSLDLAGGREQYF. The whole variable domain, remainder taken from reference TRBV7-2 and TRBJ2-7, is GAGVSQSPSNKVTEKGKDVELRCDPISGHTALYWYRQSLGQGLEFLIYFQGNSAPDKSGLPSDRFSAERTGGSVSTLTIQRTQQEDSAVYLCASSLDLAGGREQYFGPGTRLTVT.

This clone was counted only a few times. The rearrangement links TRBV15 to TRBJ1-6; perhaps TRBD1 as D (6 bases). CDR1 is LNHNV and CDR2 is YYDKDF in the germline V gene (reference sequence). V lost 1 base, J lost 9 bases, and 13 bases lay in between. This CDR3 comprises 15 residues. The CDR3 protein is CATSRAVQGSSPLHF. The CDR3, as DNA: TGTGCCACCAGCAGAGCTGTCCAGGGGTCTTCACCCCTCCACTTT. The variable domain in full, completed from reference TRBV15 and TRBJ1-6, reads DAMVIQNPRYQVTQFGKPVTLSCSQTLNHNVMYWYQQKSSQAPKLLFHYYDKDFNNEADTPDNFQSRRPNTSFCFLDIRSPGLGDTAMYLCATSRAVQGSSPLHFGNGTRLTVT.

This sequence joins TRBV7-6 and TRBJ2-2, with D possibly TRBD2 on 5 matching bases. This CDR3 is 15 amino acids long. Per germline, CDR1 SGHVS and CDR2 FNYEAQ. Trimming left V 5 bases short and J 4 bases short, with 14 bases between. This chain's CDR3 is CASSPPPGFTGELFF. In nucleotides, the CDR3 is TGTGCCAGCAGCCCACCTCCGGGGTTCACCGGGGAGCTGTTTTTT. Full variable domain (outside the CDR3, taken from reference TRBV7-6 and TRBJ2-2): GAGVSQSPRYKVTKRGQDVALRCDPISGHVSLYWYRQALGQGPEFLTYFNYEAQQDKSGLPNDRFSAERPEGSISTLTIQRTEQRDSAMYRCASSPPPGFTGELFFGEGSRLTVL.

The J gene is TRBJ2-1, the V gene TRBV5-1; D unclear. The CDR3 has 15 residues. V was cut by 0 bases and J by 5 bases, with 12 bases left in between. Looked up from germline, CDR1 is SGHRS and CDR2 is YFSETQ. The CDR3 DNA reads TGCGCCAGCAGCTTGGCCATAGATCGCCACAATGAGCAGTTCTTC. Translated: CASSLAIDRHNEQFF.

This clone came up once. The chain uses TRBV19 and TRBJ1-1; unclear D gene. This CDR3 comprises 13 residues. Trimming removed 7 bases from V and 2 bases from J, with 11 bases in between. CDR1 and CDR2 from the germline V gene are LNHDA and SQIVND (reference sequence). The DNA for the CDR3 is TGTGCCAGTACATACAGCCGAAACACTGAAGCTTTCTTT. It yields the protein CASTYSRNTEAFF.

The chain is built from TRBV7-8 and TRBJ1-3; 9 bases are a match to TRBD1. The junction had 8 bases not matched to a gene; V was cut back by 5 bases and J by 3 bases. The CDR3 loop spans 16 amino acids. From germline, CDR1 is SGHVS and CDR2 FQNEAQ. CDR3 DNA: TGTGCCAGCAGCCAGCTAGGGGACAGGGTTGGAAACACCATATATTTT. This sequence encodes CASSQLGDRVGNTIYF. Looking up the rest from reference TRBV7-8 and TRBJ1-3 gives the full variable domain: GAGVSQSPRYKVAKRGQDVALRCDPISGHVSLFWYQQALGQGPEFLTYFQNEAQLDKSGLPSDRFFAERPEGSVSTLKIQRTQQEDSAVYLCASSQLGDRVGNTIYFGEGSWLTVV.

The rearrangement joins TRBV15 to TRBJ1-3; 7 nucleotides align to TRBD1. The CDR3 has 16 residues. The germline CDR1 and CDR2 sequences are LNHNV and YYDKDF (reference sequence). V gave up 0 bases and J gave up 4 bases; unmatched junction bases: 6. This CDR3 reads CATSRDPTGSGNTIYF. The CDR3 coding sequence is TGTGCCACCAGCAGAGACCCGACAGGGTCCGGAAACACCATATATTTT.

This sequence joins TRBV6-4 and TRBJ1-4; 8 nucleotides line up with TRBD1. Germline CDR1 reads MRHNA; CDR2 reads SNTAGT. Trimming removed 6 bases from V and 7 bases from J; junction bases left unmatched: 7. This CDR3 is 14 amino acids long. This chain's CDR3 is CASRDTGGSEKLFF. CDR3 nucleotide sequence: TGTGCCAGCAGAGACACAGGGGGGTCTGAAAAACTGTTTTTT.

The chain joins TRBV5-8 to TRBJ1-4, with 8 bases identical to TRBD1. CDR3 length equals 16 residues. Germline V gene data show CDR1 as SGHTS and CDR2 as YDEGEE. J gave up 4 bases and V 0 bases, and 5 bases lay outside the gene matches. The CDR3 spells CASSLGTGSLNEKLFF. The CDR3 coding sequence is TGTGCCAGCAGCTTGGGGACAGGGAGTCTTAATGAAAAACTGTTTTTT.

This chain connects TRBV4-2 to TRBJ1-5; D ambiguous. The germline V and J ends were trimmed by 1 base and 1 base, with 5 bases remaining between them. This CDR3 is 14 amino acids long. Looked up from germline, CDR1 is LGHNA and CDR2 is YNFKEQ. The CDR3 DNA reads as TGTGCCAGCAGCCAAGGGGCGAGCAATCAGCCCCAGCATTTT. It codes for CASSQGASNQPQHF.

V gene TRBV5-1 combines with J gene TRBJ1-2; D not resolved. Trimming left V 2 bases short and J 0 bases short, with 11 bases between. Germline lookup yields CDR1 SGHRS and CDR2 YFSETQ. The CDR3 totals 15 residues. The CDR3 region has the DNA TGCGCCAGCAGCTTTGGCACAGCTGCTAACTATGGCTACACCTTC. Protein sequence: CASSFGTAANYGYTF.

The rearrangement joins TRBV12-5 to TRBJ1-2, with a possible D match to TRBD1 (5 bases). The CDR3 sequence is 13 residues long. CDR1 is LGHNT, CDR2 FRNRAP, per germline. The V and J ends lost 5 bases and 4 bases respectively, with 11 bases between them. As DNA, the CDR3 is TGTGCTAGTGGTCCCCCCGGGGGCTATGGCTACACCTTC. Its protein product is CASGPPGGYGYTF. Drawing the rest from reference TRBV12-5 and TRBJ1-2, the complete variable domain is DARVTQTPRHKVTEMGQEVTMRCQPILGHNTVFWYRQTMMQGLELLAYFRNRAPLDDSGMPKDRFSAEMPDATLATLKIQPSEPRDSAVYFCASGPPGGYGYTFGSGTRLTVV.